The 10 T cell receptor beta chains given below trace back to one sample, sequenced in a study of blood T cell repertoires in COVID-19. Profiling relied on immunoSEQ multiplex PCR, and the TCRdb table lists in-frame clones only, not all of them. The table lists 250,000 or so clones, 83% of them singletons. Sequenced material: peripheral blood. The receptors shown here come from a human donor in a cohort sampled during active COVID-19.

In its sample, this clone was seen once. The chain joins TRBV9 to TRBJ2-7, with D possibly TRBD2 on 8 matching bases. The germline gives CDR1 SGDLS, CDR2 YYNGEE. V shed 0 bases and J shed 0 bases, with 31 bases lying between them. CDR3 length equals 22 residues. CDR3 protein: CASSVGQGGASGPWVFSYEQYF. As DNA, the CDR3 is TGTGCCAGCAGCGTAGGACAGGGAGGGGCTAGCGGGCCCTGGGTTTTCTCCTACGAGCAGTACTTC.

This clone appeared a single time. In nucleotides, the CDR3 is TGTGCCAGCTCACGTTTACCGGGACTAGAGGACGGGGAGCTGTTTTTT. Protein sequence: CASSRLPGLEDGELFF. This chain joins TRBV18 and TRBJ2-2, with TRBD2 matching 8 bases. The junction had 11 bases not matched to a gene; V was cut back by 4 bases and J by 7 bases. CDR1 KGHSH and CDR2 LQKENI come from the germline V gene. This CDR3 spans 16 amino acids.

The chain links TRBV6-5 to TRBJ1-2, with TRBD1 as a possible D gene (5 bases). V was clipped by 8 bases and J by 4 bases, with 8 bases between them. This CDR3 comprises 11 residues. The V gene's germline CDR1 is MNHEY and CDR2 SVGAGI. The CDR3 sequence: CASGGGYGYTF. DNA of the CDR3: TGTGCCAGCGGCGGGGGCTATGGCTACACCTTC.

V is TRBV5-8 and J is TRBJ2-5; 9 nucleotides match TRBD1. The CDR3 contains 16 residues. After removal of 4 bases from V and 4 bases from J, the junction contained 11 bases not matched to a gene. Per germline, CDR1 SGHTS and CDR2 YDEGEE. CDR3 DNA: TGTGCCAGCAGCGTAATACAGGGGGCGGGATCAGAGACCCAGTACTTC. Protein: CASSVIQGAGSETQYF.

V usage is TRBV19 and J usage is TRBJ2-3, with D maybe TRBD2 (5 bases). CDR3 length equals 15 residues. From germline, CDR1 is LNHDA and CDR2 SQIVND (reference sequence). Trimming stripped 5 bases from V and 2 bases from J, with 14 bases between. CDR3 residues: CASSGGLANTDTQYF. The CDR3 DNA reads as TGTGCCAGTAGTGGCGGGCTAGCTAACACAGATACGCAGTATTTT.

This chain links TRBV10-1 with TRBJ2-3; 10 nucleotides align to TRBD2. The CDR3 totals 15 residues. Germline V gives CDR1 WNHNN, CDR2 SYGVQD (reference sequence). Trimming took 5 bases from V and 5 from J; bases not matched to a gene: 7. The CDR3: CASSLLAGGEDTQYF. Written as DNA, the CDR3 is TGCGCCAGCAGTTTATTAGCGGGGGGTGAAGATACGCAGTATTTT.

The chain combines TRBV18 with TRBJ2-2; D is possibly TRBD1 (5 bases). V lost 3 bases and J lost 4, with 12 bases in between. This CDR3 region has 15 residues. The germline CDR1 and CDR2 sequences are KGHSH and LQKENI. Written as DNA, the CDR3 is TGTGCCAGCTCACCCCCAGGACATCTCACCGGGGAGCTGTTTTTT. It encodes CASSPPGHLTGELFF.

V usage is TRBV6-5 and J usage is TRBJ2-5; 8 bases fit TRBD1. The CDR3 sequence is 12 residues long. Germline loops: CDR1 MNHEY, CDR2 SVGAGI. CDR3 bases: TGTGCGGCAGGACAGGGAGAGGAGACCCAGTACTTC. This translates into CAAGQGEETQYF.

This sequence joins TRBV28 and TRBJ2-3, with D possibly TRBD2 on 5 matching bases. Germline V gene lookup returns CDR1 MDHEN and CDR2 SYDVKM. The CDR3 runs to 15 residues. The V end lost 4 bases, the J end lost 2 bases, and 13 bases lay between the germline ends. The DNA for the CDR3 is TGTGCCAGCAGTTCCTCTAGAGGACTCACAGATACGCAGTATTTT. This gives the protein CASSSSRGLTDTQYF.

V gene TRBV3-1 (or the pseudogene TRBV3-2) combines with J gene TRBJ2-1; the D gene is possibly TRBD2 (6 bases). Germline V gives CDR1 LGHDT, CDR2 YNNKEL (reference sequence). The CDR3 consists of 17 residues. The germline V and J ends were trimmed by 0 bases and 0 bases, with 12 bases remaining between them. This CDR3 is CASSQDGRGPSYNEQFF. Written as DNA, the CDR3 is TGTGCCAGCAGCCAAGACGGGCGGGGCCCCTCCTACAATGAGCAGTTCTTC.